One and the same sample provided the 2 T cell receptor beta chains below, sequenced in a study of PD-L1 blockade in urothelial cancer. Time point of the sample: pretreatment peripheral blood. TCRdb's table, derived via immunoSEQ multiplex PCR, lists solely in-frame clones and lacks some. The data contain 45,000 to 60,000 clones, about 85% of them singletons. The sequencing here drew on PBMCs, taken around atezolizumab (anti-PD-L1) treatment. All receptors derive from a man aged 70-80 years with urothelial cancer.

The chain recombines TRBV11-2 with TRBJ2-2; perhaps TRBD1 as D (6 bases). This CDR3 comprises 14 residues. V lost 4 bases and J lost 1, with 7 bases in between. The germline V gene encodes CDR1 SGHAT and CDR2 FQNNGV. CDR3 nucleotides: TGTGCCAGCAGCTCGGGACAGAACACCGGGGAGCTGTTTTTT. Translating it yields CASSSGQNTGELFF.

The gene calls are TRBV7-9 and TRBJ1-1, with D hard to call. There are 13 residues in the CDR3. CDR1 is SEHNR and CDR2 is FQNEAQ in the germline V gene (reference sequence). Trimming stripped 4 bases from V and 6 bases from J, with 12 bases between. The CDR3 nucleotides are TGTGCCAGCAGCTCCGTCAGTGGAGCTGAAGCTTTCTTT. Protein product: CASSSVSGAEAFF.